A single sample gave rise to the 23 T cell receptor beta chains below, sequenced in a study of T cells in Graves' hyperthyroidism and ophthalmopathy. TCR beta CDR3 sequences were amplified from RNA transcripts. With the HTBI primer set, the TCR CDR3 went through a first round of RT-PCR. TCRdb used MiXCR to reprocess the multiplex PCR reads, holding one entry per CDR3 protein. The sample includes some 350,000 distinct CDR3 sequences, roughly an eighth of them seen just once. The source material was blood. These TCRs come from a woman aged 40 to 50 with Graves' ophthalmopathy.

This clonotype was picked up a small number of times. CDR3 protein: CSAPGRMNTEAFF. The CDR3 region has the DNA TGCAGTGCCCCGGGCAGAATGAACACTGAAGCTTTCTTT. The J gene is TRBJ1-1, the V gene TRBV20-1; D not certain. This CDR3 region has 13 residues. Germline V gene lookup returns CDR1 DFQATT and CDR2 SNEGSKA (reference sequence). Trimming removed 6 bases at V and 0 bases at J, with 11 bases between.

V and J are TRBV28 and TRBJ1-1, with 11 bases that match TRBD1. The CDR3 runs to 16 residues. Germline-derived CDR1 and CDR2 are MDHEN and SYDVKM. The trim removed 5 bases at V and 7 bases at J, leaving 12 bases unmatched. The CDR3 DNA reads as TGTGCCAGCAGTGACTTGGGGACAGGGGGGGAAATTGAAGCTTTCTTT. It codes for CASSDLGTGGEIEAFF. The full variable domain, rest sourced from reference TRBV28 and TRBJ1-1, is DVKVTQSSRYLVKRTGEKVFLECVQDMDHENMFWYRQDPGLGLRLIYFSYDVKMKEKGDIPEGYSVSREKKERFSLILESASTNQTSMYLCASSDLGTGGEIEAFFGQGTRLTVV.

In its sample, this clonotype was seen many times. CDR3 sequence reads: CASSSTQGPNTEAFF. Here the CDR3 DNA reads TGTGCCAGCAGTTCAACCCAGGGCCCGAACACTGAAGCTTTCTTT. The chain couples TRBV6-8 to TRBJ1-1; a possible D gene is TRBD1 (5 bases). The CDR3 contains 15 residues. Trimming took off 4 bases at V and 1 base at J, with 13 bases between the two ends. Germline CDR1 and CDR2: MNHGY and SAAAGT.

Of note for this clonotype: A read error is possible here, since a much larger clone lies one base away. V gene TRBV28 combines with J gene TRBJ1-2; 8 bases are a match to TRBD1. The CDR3 has 13 residues. The germline CDR1 and CDR2 sequences are MDHEN and SYDVKM. The CDR3 DNA sequence: TGTGCCGGCAGAAGACAGGGGCTCTATGGCTACACCTTC. As protein: CAGRRQGLYGYTF.

This clonotype was found a few times. The chain carries TRBV7-2 and TRBJ2-3, with D perhaps matching TRBD1 or TRBD2 (5 bases each). Between the trimmed V and J ends, which lost 5 bases and 7 bases, there was a span of 13 bases. Germline CDR1 SGHTA, CDR2 FQGNSA. This CDR3 is 13 amino acids long. The chain's CDR3 is CASSPGTPNTQYF. The CDR3 region has the DNA TGTGCCAGCAGCCCCGGGACCCCCAATACGCAGTATTTT. The variable domain in full, with the rest retrieved from reference TRBV7-2 and TRBJ2-3, is GAGVSQSPSNKVTEKGKDVELRCDPISGHTALYWYRQSLGQGLEFLIYFQGNSAPDKSGLPSDRFSAERTGGSVSTLTIQRTQQEDSAVYLCASSPGTPNTQYFGPGTRLTVL.

This clonotype has a count of ten or more. The rearrangement uses TRBV11-2 and TRBJ2-7, with 10 bases fitting TRBD2. V lost 5 bases, J lost 4 bases, and 8 bases stayed unmatched. Germline V gives CDR1 SGHAT, CDR2 FQNNGV. The CDR3 runs to 15 residues. CDR3 sequence (DNA): TGTGCCAGCAGCCATGGGCCTAGCGGGGGTTACGAGCAGTACTTC. This codes for CASSHGPSGGYEQYF.

The CDR3 loop reads CAISESRTPSYEQYF. The CDR3, as DNA: TGTGCCATCAGTGAGTCCCGGACACCCAGCTACGAGCAGTACTTC. This chain connects TRBV10-3 to TRBJ2-7; TRBD1 might be the D (5 bases). Germline lookup yields CDR1 ENHRY and CDR2 SYGVKD. Trimming removed 0 bases at V and 3 bases at J, with 12 bases between. The CDR3 consists of 15 residues.

This clonotype has at least ten counts. The chain joins TRBV24-1 to TRBJ1-1; D unclear. V lost 4 bases and J lost 1, with 9 bases in between. The V gene's germline CDR1 is KGHDR and CDR2 SFDVKD. CDR3 length: 14 amino acids. The CDR3 sequence: CATSDPRSNTEAFF. The CDR3, as DNA: TGTGCCACCAGTGACCCTAGATCGAACACTGAAGCTTTCTTT.

This clonotype was detected ten times or more. This chain links TRBV12-3 or TRBV12-4 with TRBJ1-1; D gene ambiguous. Trimming pared 1 base from V and 7 bases from J, leaving 16 bases between. CDR3 length: 15 residues. The DNA of the CDR3 is TGTGCCAGCAGTTTAGGTAGCACGGGAGCGTATGAAGCTTTCTTT. This encodes CASSLGSTGAYEAFF.

At least ten counts were recorded for this clonotype. The J gene is TRBJ2-1, the V gene TRBV5-1; 11 nucleotides line up with TRBD1. Looked up from germline, CDR1 is SGHRS and CDR2 is YFSETQ. The CDR3 totals 15 residues. The V gene end was trimmed by 3 bases and the J gene end by 7 bases; junction bases not matched to a gene: 6. Written as DNA, the CDR3 is TGCGCCAGCAGCTCCGGGACAGGGGGAAGGAATGAGCAGTTCTTC. Protein: CASSSGTGGRNEQFF.

V gene TRBV20-1 combines with J gene TRBJ2-1; 10 nucleotides line up with TRBD2. Germline CDR1 is DFQATT and CDR2 is SNEGSKA (reference sequence). V shed 6 bases, J shed 9 bases, and the junction held 8 bases outside the gene matches. This CDR3 has 13 amino acids. CDR3 nucleotide sequence: TGCAGTGCGCCTACTAGCGGGGCGGGTGAGCAGTTCTTC. Its protein product is CSAPTSGAGEQFF.

The sample holds many counts of this clonotype. The chain combines TRBV20-1 with TRBJ2-5; D possibly corresponds to TRBD1 (5 bases). The CDR3 covers 12 residues. From germline, CDR1 is DFQATT and CDR2 SNEGSKA (reference sequence). V was clipped by 6 bases and J by 4 bases, with 12 bases between them. Written as DNA, the CDR3 is TGCAGTGCCCCCAGGGCCGCAGAGACCCAGTACTTC. Residues: CSAPRAAETQYF.

Concerning this clonotype itself: A much bigger clone sits one base away, suggesting this may be a read error. This chain connects TRBV3-1 to TRBJ2-1; the match to TRBD2 covers 10 bases. The CDR3 has 15 residues. Per the germline V gene, CDR1 is LGHDT and CDR2 is YNNKEL (reference sequence). Trimming took 2 bases from V and 6 from J; bases not matched to a gene: 4. Here the CDR3 reads CASSQSPSGSNEQFF. The CDR3 DNA reads as TGTGCCAGCAGCCAAAGCCCTAGCGGGAGCAATGAGCAGTTCTTC.

V and J are TRBV5-1 and TRBJ2-1; 13 bases line up with TRBD2. V lost 6 bases to trimming and J lost 6 bases; unmatched junction nucleotides: 6. CDR1 and CDR2 from the germline V gene are SGHRS and YFSETQ. There are 15 residues in the CDR3. CDR3 protein: CASIPLAGGPNEQFF. The CDR3 coding sequence is TGCGCCAGCATCCCACTAGCGGGGGGGCCCAATGAGCAGTTCTTC.

In this sample, this clonotype turned up many times. The chain uses TRBV28 and TRBJ2-2, with TRBD2 as a possible D gene (6 bases). The length of the CDR3 is 12 residues. Germline assignment: CDR1 MDHEN and CDR2 SYDVKM. Trimming took 7 bases from V and 14 from J, leaving 17 bases between them. The CDR3 loop is CASTIGDGGLFF. CDR3 coding DNA: TGTGCCAGCACTATAGGGGACGGGGGACTGTTTTTT.

The J gene is TRBJ2-5, the V gene TRBV4-1; D is tentatively TRBD1 or TRBD2 (7 bases each). There are 15 residues in the CDR3. Trimming removed 3 bases from V and 5 bases from J, with 16 bases in between. Germline CDR1 and CDR2: MGHRA and YSYEKL. The chain's CDR3 is CASSQKGGGGETQYF. For the CDR3, the DNA is TGCGCCAGCAGCCAGAAAGGGGGAGGGGGCGAGACCCAGTACTTC.

This clonotype was observed many times. The chain joins TRBV27 to TRBJ2-7, with 11 bases that match TRBD2. Trimming removed 5 bases from V and 3 bases from J; junction bases left unmatched: 9. CDR1 is MNHEY, CDR2 SMNVEV, per germline (reference sequence). The CDR3 is 16 amino acids. The CDR3 DNA is TGTGCCAGCAGTCCCCGAGGGACTAGCGGACACTACGAGCAGTACTTC. This translates into CASSPRGTSGHYEQYF.

This clonotype has ten or more counts. The V call is TRBV5-1, the J call TRBJ1-2; possibly TRBD1 for D (6 bases). The germline V gene encodes CDR1 SGHRS and CDR2 YFSETQ. The CDR3 loop spans 14 amino acids. Between the trimmed V and J ends, which lost 0 bases and 8 bases, there was a span of 14 bases. CDR3 in amino acids: CASSLDGRGQGYTF. CDR3 DNA: TGCGCCAGCAGCTTGGATGGCAGGGGACAAGGCTACACCTTC.

This clonotype has only a few counts. The chain uses TRBV6-5 and TRBJ2-2, with a possible D match to TRBD1 (5 bases). CDR1 MNHEY and CDR2 SVGAGI come from the germline V gene. Trimming removed 0 bases from V and 3 bases from J, with 20 bases in between. The CDR3 covers 19 residues. The CDR3 loop reads CASSYSGRTPSRYTGELFF. CDR3 sequence (DNA): TGTGCCAGCAGTTACTCGGGGCGGACCCCATCTCGATACACCGGGGAGCTGTTTTTT.

This clonotype appeared many times. This sequence joins TRBV12-3 or TRBV12-4 and TRBJ1-3; 9 bases fit TRBD1. CDR3 size: 14 residues. Germline trimming cut 6 bases from V and 4 bases from J; bases unmatched to any gene: 4. The CDR3 sequence is CASSRTGAGNTIYF. In DNA form, the CDR3 reads TGTGCCAGCAGCCGGACAGGGGCCGGAAACACCATATATTTT.

This clonotype was picked up many times. This chain connects TRBV28 to TRBJ2-1; 10 nucleotides match TRBD2. This CDR3 region has 15 residues. V shed 5 bases and J 5 bases; nucleotides not matched to a gene: 6. Looked up from germline, CDR1 is MDHEN and CDR2 is SYDVKM. The CDR3 region is CASSRSGRADNEQFF. The DNA of the CDR3 is TGTGCCAGCAGTCGGAGCGGGAGGGCCGACAATGAGCAGTTCTTC.

In its sample, this clonotype was seen a few times. The genes are TRBV29-1 and TRBJ2-1, with 11 nucleotides matching TRBD2. The CDR3 is 15 amino acids. CDR1 is SQVTM, CDR2 ANQGSEA, per germline. V was clipped by 6 bases and J by 1 base; unmatched bases: 5. CDR3 in DNA: TGCAGCGTCCGAACTAGCGGGAGATCCTACAATGAGCAGTTCTTC. Translating it yields CSVRTSGRSYNEQFF.

This rearrangement joins TRBV28 to TRBJ2-5; D gene unclear. The germline V gene encodes CDR1 MDHEN and CDR2 SYDVKM. The V end lost 2 bases, the J end lost 4 bases, and 8 bases lay between the germline ends. This CDR3 is built from 13 residues. CDR3 nucleotide sequence: TGTGCCAGCAGTTTACCCGACACAGAGACCCAGTACTTC. Translating gives CASSLPDTETQYF.